This TCR beta chain is drawn from a study of siplizumab effects on memory and regulatory T cells. Study-level points and caveats: Many proliferating CD4+ or CD8+ clones remained unclassified. Roughly 80-95% of them could not be assigned either a naive or a memory phenotype.

This table comes from immunoSEQ multiplex PCR, and its TCRdb copy is limited to in-frame clones, with some not included. The table records over 80,000 clones, about 93% of them present only once. The germline V gene has CDR1 SGHNT and CDR2 YENEEA. This CDR3 comprises 14 residues. Trimming took 7 bases from V and 7 from J; bases not matched to a gene: 7. Concerning this clone itself: As yet, its antigen is unknown.

The rearrangement uses TRBV11-3 and TRBJ1-4; TRBD1 agrees at 9 bases. The sequenced material came from non-Treg CD4+ T cells sorted from blood. The sequence was obtained from a human donor in good health. The CDR3 protein is CASKNRGRGEKLFF. CDR3 DNA sequence: TGTGCCAGCAAAAACAGGGGGCGCGGTGAAAAACTGTTTTTT.